Below, one T cell receptor (beta chain) is given with its context. Assay: immunoSEQ multiplex PCR; the TCRdb copy retains only in-frame clones and omits some. The repertoire has more than 100,000 clones, 86% of them found once; the top ten carry 4% to 5.5%. The CDR3 loop spans 17 amino acids. CDR1 and CDR2 (germline): LGHDT, YNNKEL (reference sequence). With 1 base clipped from V and 2 bases from J, the junction kept 3 bases outside the gene matches. This sample stems from a study of blood T cell repertoires in COVID-19. About the research overall: Sites across the United States, Italy and Spain contributed samples from acute and convalescent COVID-19. T cells, B-cell-depleted T cells, or PBMCs provided the cDNA or gDNA that served as material.

Sequencing was carried out using peripheral blood. The sequence was collected from a man between 40 and 49 years old with acute or convalescent COVID-19. V gene TRBV3-1 (or the pseudogene TRBV3-2) combines with J gene TRBJ2-6, with 9 bases lining up with TRBD1. This CDR3 reads CASSQGQGGTGANVLTF. CDR3 in DNA: TGTGCCAGCAGCCAAGGACAGGGGGGTACTGGGGCCAACGTCCTGACTTTC.